Shown below are 23 T cell receptor beta chains from a single sample sequenced in a study of blood T cell repertoires in COVID-19. Using immunoSEQ multiplex PCR, the repertoire was profiled, and TCRdb retains in-frame clones only, with some absent. In the table there are approximately 100,000 clones, approximately 84% of which are singletons. Sequenced: peripheral blood. These TCRs come from a man aged 65 to 79 with acute or convalescent COVID-19.

This clone showed up just a few times. This specimen includes other DNA sequences encoding the same CDR3. The chain carries TRBV7-9 and TRBJ1-1, with D possibly being TRBD1 (5 bases). The germline gives CDR1 SEHNR, CDR2 FQNEAQ (reference sequence). Trimming shortened V by 1 base and J by 5 bases, and 11 bases separated the two germline ends. The CDR3 runs 14 residues. The CDR3 region has the DNA TGTGCCAGCAGCTTAGGCGGGGGGAGGACTGAAGCTTTCTTT. It codes for CASSLGGGRTEAFF.

In this sample, this clone turned up a few times. The chain uses TRBV28 and TRBJ1-5, with 7 bases that match TRBD1. V gave up 6 bases and J gave up 6 bases; unmatched junction bases: 8. The CDR3 has 14 amino acids. Germline CDR1 and CDR2: MDHEN and SYDVKM. The CDR3 coding sequence is TGTGCCAGCAGCTCAGGAGGGGGCGGTCAGCCCCAGCATTTT. Protein product: CASSSGGGGQPQHF.

The chain carries TRBV14 and TRBJ2-2; D not certain. V shed 0 bases and J shed 5 bases, with 4 bases lying between them. There are 13 residues in the CDR3. The germline V gene encodes CDR1 SGHDN and CDR2 FVKESK. CDR3 loop: CASSQDLTGELFF. In DNA form, the CDR3 reads TGTGCCAGCAGCCAAGATTTAACCGGGGAGCTGTTTTTT.

The chain combines TRBV7-8 with TRBJ1-3; perhaps TRBD1 as D (5 bases). CDR3 length equals 14 residues. Per germline, CDR1 SGHVS and CDR2 FQNEAQ. Trimming stripped 6 bases from V and 2 bases from J, with 11 bases between. The CDR3 DNA follows: TGTGCCAGCAGTAAAGGGGTGACTGGAAACACCATATATTTT. Residues: CASSKGVTGNTIYF.

The J gene is TRBJ2-1, the V gene TRBV14; unclear D gene. Germline CDR1 reads SGHDN; CDR2 reads FVKESK. V was cut by 1 base and J by 7 bases, with 8 bases left in between. This CDR3 contains 13 residues. CDR3 region: CASSQVLSNEQFF. The DNA of the CDR3 is TGTGCCAGCAGCCAAGTCCTCTCTAATGAGCAGTTCTTC.

This chain links TRBV5-1 with TRBJ2-2; D perhaps matches TRBD2 (6 bases). The length of the CDR3 is 14 residues. Germline V gene sequence: CDR1 SGHRS, CDR2 YFSETQ. The ends were cut back, 7 bases at V and 7 bases at J, with 17 bases in the middle. The CDR3 protein is CASGGTFGSGELFF. The CDR3 DNA follows: TGCGCCAGCGGGGGGACGTTCGGGAGCGGGGAGCTGTTTTTT.

In its sample, this clone was seen many times. The chain joins TRBV6-5 to TRBJ1-1, with D unclear. V lost 0 bases, J lost 2 bases, and 7 bases lay in between. Germline CDR1 MNHEY, CDR2 SVGAGI. The CDR3 runs to 14 residues. The CDR3 DNA follows: TGTGCCAGCAGTTACTCGGCAGTCAACACTGAAGCTTTCTTT. The encoded protein is CASSYSAVNTEAFF.

The gene calls are TRBV28 and TRBJ2-7; 8 nucleotides line up with TRBD1. V trimming: 7 bases; J trimming: 0 bases; junction bases outside the gene matches: 8. The CDR3 contains 15 residues. Germline CDR1 and CDR2: MDHEN and SYDVKM. CDR3 DNA sequence: TGTGCCAGCAAATACGGGGACAGGAGCTCCTACGAGCAGTACTTC. It translates to CASKYGDRSSYEQYF.

The V and J genes are TRBV7-8 and TRBJ2-1; TRBD1 matches at 7 bases. Germline V gene data show CDR1 as SGHVS and CDR2 as FQNEAQ. This CDR3 has 13 amino acids. J lost 4 bases, V lost 4 bases, and 1 base had no gene match. The CDR3 loop is CASSSGQYNEQFF. The CDR3 region has the DNA TGTGCCAGCAGCTCGGGACAGTACAATGAGCAGTTCTTC.

V usage is TRBV6-1 and J usage is TRBJ1-1, with D unclear. The CDR3 contains 13 residues. The germline CDR1 and CDR2 sequences are MNHNS and SASEGT. V shed 2 bases and J shed 1 base, with 5 bases lying between them. DNA of the CDR3: TGTGCCAGCAGTGAACGGAGGAACACTGAAGCTTTCTTT. It translates to CASSERRNTEAFF.

This chain joins TRBV7-2 and TRBJ1-1; D not certain. CDR3 length: 15 residues. Per the germline V gene, CDR1 is SGHTA and CDR2 is FQGNSA. V was pared by 3 bases and J by 0 bases, with 11 bases between. DNA of the CDR3: TGTGCCAGCAGCTTGGGGAGAAACTTGAACACTGAAGCTTTCTTT. It yields the protein CASSLGRNLNTEAFF.

The chain is built from TRBV28 and TRBJ1-2; D perhaps matches TRBD1 (5 bases). Germline V CDR1 and CDR2: MDHEN, SYDVKM. Trimming left V 3 bases short and J 7 bases short, with 12 bases between. CDR3 length: 13 amino acids. The CDR3: CASSLPGKAGYTF. DNA of the CDR3: TGTGCCAGCAGTTTGCCAGGGAAGGCTGGCTACACCTTC.

This clone was counted at least ten times. The genes are TRBV5-1 and TRBJ1-3, with no clear D. CDR1 and CDR2 (germline): SGHRS, YFSETQ. CDR3 size: 13 residues. V gave up 6 bases and J gave up 0 bases, with 7 bases separating them. CDR3 nucleotides: TGCGCCAGCACGACAAGCTCTGGAAACACCATATATTTT. It is translated as CASTTSSGNTIYF.

The chain combines TRBV7-3 with TRBJ1-1, with TRBD1 as a possible D gene (5 bases). The V end was cut by 2 bases, the J end by 1 base, with 8 bases between. CDR3 length: 14 residues. CDR1 is SGHTA, CDR2 FQGTGA, per germline. DNA of the CDR3: TGTGCCAGCAGCTTACAGGGTTCGAACACTGAAGCTTTCTTT. It is translated as CASSLQGSNTEAFF.

The genes are TRBV7-2 and TRBJ2-5; 9 nucleotides align to TRBD1. The CDR3 runs to 14 residues. Germline assignment: CDR1 SGHTA and CDR2 FQGNSA. V shed 5 bases and J 6 bases; nucleotides not matched to a gene: 7. CDR3 sequence (DNA): TGTGCCAGCAGCAATAACAGGGGGCGGAAGACCCAGTACTTC. Protein: CASSNNRGRKTQYF.

The gene calls are TRBV10-3 and TRBJ2-3; the match to TRBD1 covers 7 bases. The ends lost 2 bases at V and 2 bases at J; junction bases unmatched: 10. The CDR3 runs to 17 residues. Per germline, CDR1 ENHRY and CDR2 SYGVKD. DNA for the CDR3: TGTGCCATCAGTGAGGAGCCTCAGGGGGTAGTCACAGATACGCAGTATTTT. Translated: CAISEEPQGVVTDTQYF.

Only a few counts were recorded for this clone. This chain joins TRBV7-2 and TRBJ2-7; D is undetermined. Germline lookup yields CDR1 SGHTA and CDR2 FQGNSA. The CDR3 has 12 amino acids. With 4 bases removed from V and 4 bases from J, the gap between germline ends came to 8 bases. The CDR3 reads CASSSRLYEQYF. The DNA for the CDR3 is TGTGCCAGCAGCTCTAGGCTGTACGAGCAGTACTTC. The full variable domain, its missing parts supplied by reference TRBV7-2 and TRBJ2-7, is GAGVSQSPSNKVTEKGKDVELRCDPISGHTALYWYRQSLGQGLEFLIYFQGNSAPDKSGLPSDRFSAERTGGSVSTLTIQRTQQEDSAVYLCASSSRLYEQYFGPGTRLTVT.

The chain is built from TRBV7-8 and TRBJ2-7; 11 bases match TRBD2. The CDR3 consists of 15 residues. The V segment lost 3 bases and the J segment 2 bases; nucleotides outside the gene matches: 3. Germline V gene sequence: CDR1 SGHVS, CDR2 FQNEAQ. CDR3 region: CASSLGTSGTYEQYF. CDR3 nucleotides: TGTGCCAGCAGCTTGGGGACTAGCGGTACCTACGAGCAGTACTTC.

The chain recombines TRBV7-8 with TRBJ2-2; 8 positions match TRBD2. The CDR3 contains 18 residues. V gave up 1 base and J gave up 3 bases; unmatched junction bases: 10. CDR1 and CDR2 (germline): SGHVS, FQNEAQ. This CDR3 reads CASSLGASGPGYTGELFF. CDR3 DNA sequence: TGTGCCAGCAGCTTAGGGGCTAGCGGGCCGGGCTACACCGGGGAGCTGTTTTTT.

The V and J genes are TRBV4-2 and TRBJ2-3; 9 bases are shared with TRBD2. Germline V gene data show CDR1 as LGHNA and CDR2 as YNFKEQ. The trim removed 1 base at V and 6 bases at J, leaving 8 bases unmatched. The CDR3 has 16 amino acids. In nucleotides, the CDR3 is TGTGCCAGCAGCCAAGTACGTAGCGGGGGTGCCGATACGCAGTATTTT. Its protein product is CASSQVRSGGADTQYF.

Points on this clone: Other DNA sequences from this sample encode an identical CDR3 as well. The V and J genes are TRBV30 and TRBJ1-5; possible D gene TRBD1, 6 bases. There are 13 residues in the CDR3. Trimming shortened V by 3 bases and J by 4 bases, and 10 bases separated the two germline ends. CDR1 is GTSNPN, CDR2 SVGIG, per germline (reference sequence). Written as DNA, the CDR3 is TGTGCCTGGAGCCGGGACACTAATCAGCCCCAGCATTTT. Translating gives CAWSRDTNQPQHF. The variable domain in full, with the rest retrieved from reference TRBV30 and TRBJ1-5, is SQTIHQWPATLVQPVGSPLSLECTVEGTSNPNLYWYRQAAGRGLQLLFYSVGIGQISSEVPQNLSASRPQDRQFILSSKKLLLSDSGFYLCAWSRDTNQPQHFGDGTRLSIL.

V usage is TRBV27 and J usage is TRBJ1-2, with TRBD1 matching 9 bases. After removal of 0 bases from V and 7 bases from J, the junction contained 3 bases not matched to a gene. Germline V gene lookup returns CDR1 MNHEY and CDR2 SMNVEV (reference sequence). This CDR3 contains 14 residues. The CDR3: CASSLSGTGSGYTF. The CDR3 coding sequence is TGTGCCAGCAGTTTATCAGGGACAGGGAGTGGCTACACCTTC.

J is TRBJ2-5 and V is TRBV28, with 8 bases identical to TRBD2. The ends lost 6 bases at V and 14 bases at J; junction bases unmatched: 11. From germline, CDR1 is MDHEN and CDR2 SYDVKM. This CDR3 is 12 amino acids long. In nucleotides, the CDR3 is TGTGCCAGCAGGGCCGGGGGGGAGACGATTTACTTC. Its translation: CASRAGGETIYF. The complete variable domain, with remaining parts taken from reference TRBV28 and TRBJ2-5, reads DVKVTQSSRYLVKRTGEKVFLECVQDMDHENMFWYRQDPGLGLRLIYFSYDVKMKEKGDIPEGYSVSREKKERFSLILESASTNQTSMYLCASRAGGETIYFGPGTRLLVL.